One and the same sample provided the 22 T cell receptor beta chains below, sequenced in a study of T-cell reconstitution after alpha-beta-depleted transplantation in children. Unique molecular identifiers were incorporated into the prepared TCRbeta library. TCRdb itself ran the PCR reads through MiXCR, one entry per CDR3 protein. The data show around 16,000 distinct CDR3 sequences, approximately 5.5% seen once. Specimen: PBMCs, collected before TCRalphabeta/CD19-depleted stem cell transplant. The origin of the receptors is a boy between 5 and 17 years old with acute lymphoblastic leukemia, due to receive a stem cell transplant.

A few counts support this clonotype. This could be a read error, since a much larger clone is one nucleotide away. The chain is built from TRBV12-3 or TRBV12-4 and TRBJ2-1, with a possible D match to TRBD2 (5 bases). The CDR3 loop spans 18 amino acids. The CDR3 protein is CTSSRTRALAGAYNEQFF. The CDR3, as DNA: TGTACCAGCAGTCGCACCCGGGCGTTGGCGGGCGCCTACAATGAGCAGTTCTTC.

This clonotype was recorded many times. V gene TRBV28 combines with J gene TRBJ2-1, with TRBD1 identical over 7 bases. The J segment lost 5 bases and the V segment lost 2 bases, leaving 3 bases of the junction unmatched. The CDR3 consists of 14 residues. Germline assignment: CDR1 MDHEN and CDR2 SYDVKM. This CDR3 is CASSLLDRDNEQFF. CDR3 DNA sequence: TGTGCCAGCAGTTTACTCGACAGGGACAATGAGCAGTTCTTC.

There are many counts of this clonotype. The CDR3 reads CASSYIQGTARDNEQFF. CDR3 bases: TGTGCCAGCAGTTACATTCAGGGGACGGCGAGAGACAATGAGCAGTTCTTC. V and J are TRBV6-2 or TRBV6-3 and TRBJ2-1, with a tentative D call TRBD1 (6 bases). Germline CDR1 MNHEY, CDR2 SVGEGT. V was shortened by 2 bases and J by 5 bases, with 19 bases between the two germline ends. The CDR3 sequence is 17 residues long.

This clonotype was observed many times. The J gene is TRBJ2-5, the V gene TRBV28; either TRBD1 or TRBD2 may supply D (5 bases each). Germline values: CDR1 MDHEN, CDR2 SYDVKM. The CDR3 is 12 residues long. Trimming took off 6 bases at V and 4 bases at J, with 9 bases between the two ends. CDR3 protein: CASRGVLETQYF. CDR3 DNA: TGTGCCAGCAGGGGGGTTTTAGAGACCCAGTACTTC.

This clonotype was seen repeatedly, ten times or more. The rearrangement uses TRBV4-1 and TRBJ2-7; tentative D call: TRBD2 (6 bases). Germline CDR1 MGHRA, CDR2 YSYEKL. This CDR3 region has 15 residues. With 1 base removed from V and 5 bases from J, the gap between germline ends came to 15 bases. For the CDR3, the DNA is TGCGCCAGCAGCCAAGGACTAGAACTTCCCCACGAGCAGTACTTC. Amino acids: CASSQGLELPHEQYF.

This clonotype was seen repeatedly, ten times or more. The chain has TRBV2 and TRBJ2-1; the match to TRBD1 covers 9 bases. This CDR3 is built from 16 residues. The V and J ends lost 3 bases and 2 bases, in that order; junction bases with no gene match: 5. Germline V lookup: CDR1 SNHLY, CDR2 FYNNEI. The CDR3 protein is CASSEGQGGAYNEQFF. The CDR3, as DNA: TGTGCCAGCAGTGAGGGACAGGGAGGTGCCTACAATGAGCAGTTCTTC.

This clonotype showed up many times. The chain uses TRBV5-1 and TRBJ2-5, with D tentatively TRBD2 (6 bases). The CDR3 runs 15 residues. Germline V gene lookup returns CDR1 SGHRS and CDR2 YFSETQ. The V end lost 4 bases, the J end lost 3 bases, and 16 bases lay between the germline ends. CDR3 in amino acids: CASSPMSGWKETQYF. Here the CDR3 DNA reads TGCGCCAGCAGCCCGATGAGCGGGTGGAAAGAGACCCAGTACTTC.

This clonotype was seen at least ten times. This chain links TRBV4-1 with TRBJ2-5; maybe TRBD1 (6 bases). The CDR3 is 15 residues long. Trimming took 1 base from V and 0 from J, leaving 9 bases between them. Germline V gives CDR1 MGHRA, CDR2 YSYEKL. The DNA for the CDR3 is TGCGCCAGCAGCCAAGCAGGGGTAAACCAAGAGACCCAGTACTTC. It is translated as CASSQAGVNQETQYF.

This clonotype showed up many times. CDR3 DNA sequence: TGCAGCGTTGGGGGGCGGGGGCCTAGCACCGGGGAGCTGTTTTTT. Its translation: CSVGGRGPSTGELFF. V gene TRBV29-1 combines with J gene TRBJ2-2; weak D call: TRBD2 (7 bases). Germline values: CDR1 SQVTM, CDR2 ANQGSEA. V gave up 4 bases and J gave up 4 bases, with 16 bases separating them. CDR3 length: 15 residues.

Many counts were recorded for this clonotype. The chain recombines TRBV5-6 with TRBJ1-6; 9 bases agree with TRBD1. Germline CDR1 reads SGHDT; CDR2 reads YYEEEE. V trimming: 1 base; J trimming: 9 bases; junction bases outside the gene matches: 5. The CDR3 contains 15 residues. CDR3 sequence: CASSLPGTGTSPLHF. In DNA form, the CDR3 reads TGTGCCAGCAGCTTGCCCGGGACAGGGACTTCACCCCTCCACTTT. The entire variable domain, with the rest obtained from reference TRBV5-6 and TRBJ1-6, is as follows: DAGVTQSPTHLIKTRGQQVTLRCSPKSGHDTVSWYQQALGQGPQFIFQYYEEEERQRGNFPDRFSGHQFPNYSSELNVNALLLGDSALYLCASSLPGTGTSPLHFGNGTRLTVT.

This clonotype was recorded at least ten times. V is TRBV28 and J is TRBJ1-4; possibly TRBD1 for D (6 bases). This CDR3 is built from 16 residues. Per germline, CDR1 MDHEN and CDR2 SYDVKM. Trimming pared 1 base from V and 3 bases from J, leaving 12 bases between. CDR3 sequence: CASSLSGGGPNEKLFF. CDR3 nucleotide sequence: TGTGCCAGCAGTTTATCCGGAGGGGGTCCTAATGAAAAACTGTTTTTT. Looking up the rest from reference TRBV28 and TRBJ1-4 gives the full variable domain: DVKVTQSSRYLVKRTGEKVFLECVQDMDHENMFWYRQDPGLGLRLIYFSYDVKMKEKGDIPEGYSVSREKKERFSLILESASTNQTSMYLCASSLSGGGPNEKLFFGSGTQLSVL.

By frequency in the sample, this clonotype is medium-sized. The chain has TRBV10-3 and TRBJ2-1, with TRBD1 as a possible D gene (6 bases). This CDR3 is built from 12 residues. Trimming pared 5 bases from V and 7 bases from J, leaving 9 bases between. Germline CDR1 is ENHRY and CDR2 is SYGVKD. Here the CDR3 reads CAISNRANEQFF. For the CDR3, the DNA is TGTGCCATCAGTAACAGGGCTAATGAGCAGTTCTTC.

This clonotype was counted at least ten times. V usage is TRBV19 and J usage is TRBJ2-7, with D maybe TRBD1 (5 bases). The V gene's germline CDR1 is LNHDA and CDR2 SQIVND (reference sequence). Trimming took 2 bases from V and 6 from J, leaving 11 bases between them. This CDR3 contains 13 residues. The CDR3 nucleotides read TGTGCCAGTAGTATAATCAGCAGGGCCGAGCAGTACTTC. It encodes CASSIISRAEQYF.

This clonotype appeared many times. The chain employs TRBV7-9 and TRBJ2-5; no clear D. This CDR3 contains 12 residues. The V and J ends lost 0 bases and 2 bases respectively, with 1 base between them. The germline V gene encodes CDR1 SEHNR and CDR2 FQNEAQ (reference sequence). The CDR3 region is CASSLAQETQYF. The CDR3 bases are TGTGCCAGCAGCTTAGCACAAGAGACCCAGTACTTC.

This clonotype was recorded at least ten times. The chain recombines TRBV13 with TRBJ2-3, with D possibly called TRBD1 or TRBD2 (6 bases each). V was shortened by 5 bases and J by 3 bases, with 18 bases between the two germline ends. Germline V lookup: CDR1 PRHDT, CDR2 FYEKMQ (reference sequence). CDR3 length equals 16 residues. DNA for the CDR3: TGTGCCAGCAGCCCCCTCAACGGGGGCGGTACAGATACGCAGTATTTT. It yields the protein CASSPLNGGGTDTQYF.

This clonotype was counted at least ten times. This CDR3 reads CASSLTGESGYTF. CDR3 nucleotides: TGTGCCAGCAGCTTGACAGGGGAGAGTGGCTACACCTTC. The V gene is TRBV7-2, the J gene TRBJ1-2, with 8 positions matching TRBD1. Looked up from germline, CDR1 is SGHTA and CDR2 is FQGNSA. V gave up 3 bases and J gave up 7 bases; unmatched junction bases: 4. The CDR3 extends over 13 amino acids. The variable domain in full, with the rest retrieved from reference TRBV7-2 and TRBJ1-2, is GAGVSQSPSNKVTEKGKDVELRCDPISGHTALYWYRQSLGQGLEFLIYFQGNSAPDKSGLPSDRFSAERTGGSVSTLTIQRTQQEDSAVYLCASSLTGESGYTFGSGTRLTVV.

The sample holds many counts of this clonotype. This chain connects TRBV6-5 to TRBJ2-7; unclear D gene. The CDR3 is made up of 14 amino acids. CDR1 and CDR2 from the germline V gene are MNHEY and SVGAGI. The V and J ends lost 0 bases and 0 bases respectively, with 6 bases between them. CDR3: CASSYSQASYEQYF. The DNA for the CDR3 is TGTGCCAGCAGTTACTCGCAGGCCTCCTACGAGCAGTACTTC.

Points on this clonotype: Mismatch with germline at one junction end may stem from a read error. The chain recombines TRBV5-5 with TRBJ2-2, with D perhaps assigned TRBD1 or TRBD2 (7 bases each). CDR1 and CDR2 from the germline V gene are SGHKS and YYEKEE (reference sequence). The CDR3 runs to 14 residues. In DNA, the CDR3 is TGTGCCATCAGCCGGGGACAGATAAGCGGGGTGCTGTTTTTT. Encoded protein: CAISRGQISGVLFF.

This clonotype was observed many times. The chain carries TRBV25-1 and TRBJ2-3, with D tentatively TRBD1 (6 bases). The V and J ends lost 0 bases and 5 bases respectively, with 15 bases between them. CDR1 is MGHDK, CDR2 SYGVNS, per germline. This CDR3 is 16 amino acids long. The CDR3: CASSEYQGISGDTQYF. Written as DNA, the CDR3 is TGTGCCAGCAGTGAATACCAGGGGATATCAGGAGATACGCAGTATTTT.

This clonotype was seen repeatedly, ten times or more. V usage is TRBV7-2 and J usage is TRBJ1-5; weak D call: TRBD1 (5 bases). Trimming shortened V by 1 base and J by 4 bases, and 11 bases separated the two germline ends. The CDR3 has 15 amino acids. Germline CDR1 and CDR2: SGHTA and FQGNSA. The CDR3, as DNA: TGTGCCAGCAGCTTAGTGTATGGGGGGAATCAGCCCCAGCATTTT. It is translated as CASSLVYGGNQPQHF.

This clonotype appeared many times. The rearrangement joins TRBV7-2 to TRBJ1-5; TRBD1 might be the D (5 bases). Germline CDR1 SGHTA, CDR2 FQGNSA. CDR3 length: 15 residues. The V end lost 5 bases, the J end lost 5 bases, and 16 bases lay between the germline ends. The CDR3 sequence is CASSPSGTSYQPQHF. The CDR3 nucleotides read TGTGCCAGCAGCCCCTCGGGGACTTCTTATCAGCCCCAGCATTTT. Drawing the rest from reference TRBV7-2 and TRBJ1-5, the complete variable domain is GAGVSQSPSNKVTEKGKDVELRCDPISGHTALYWYRQSLGQGLEFLIYFQGNSAPDKSGLPSDRFSAERTGGSVSTLTIQRTQQEDSAVYLCASSPSGTSYQPQHFGDGTRLSIL.

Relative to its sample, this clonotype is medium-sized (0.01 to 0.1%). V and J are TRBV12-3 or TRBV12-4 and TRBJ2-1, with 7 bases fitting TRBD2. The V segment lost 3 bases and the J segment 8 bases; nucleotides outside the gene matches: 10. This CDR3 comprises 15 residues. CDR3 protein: CASSFGSGGGYEQFF. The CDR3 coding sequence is TGTGCCAGCAGTTTTGGATCGGGAGGTGGGTATGAGCAGTTCTTC.